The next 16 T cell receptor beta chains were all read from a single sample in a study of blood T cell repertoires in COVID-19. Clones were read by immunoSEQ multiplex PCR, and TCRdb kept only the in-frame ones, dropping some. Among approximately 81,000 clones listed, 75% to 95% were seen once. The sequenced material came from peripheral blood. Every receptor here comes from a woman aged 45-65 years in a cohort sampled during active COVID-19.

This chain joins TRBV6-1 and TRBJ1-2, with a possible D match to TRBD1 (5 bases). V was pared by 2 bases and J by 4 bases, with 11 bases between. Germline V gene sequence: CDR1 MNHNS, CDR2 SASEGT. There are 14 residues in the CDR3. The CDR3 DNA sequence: TGTGCCAGCAGTGAAAGCGACAGACCCTATGGCTACACCTTC. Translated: CASSESDRPYGYTF.

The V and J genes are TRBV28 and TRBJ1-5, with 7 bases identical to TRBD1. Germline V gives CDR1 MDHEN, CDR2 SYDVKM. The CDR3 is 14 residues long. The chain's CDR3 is CLTRQGGGNQPQHF. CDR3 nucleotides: TGTTTGACCCGTCAGGGGGGAGGCAATCAGCCCCAGCATTTT. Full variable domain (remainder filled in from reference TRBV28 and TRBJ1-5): DVKVTQSSRYLVKRTGEKVFLECVQDMDHENMFWYRQDPGLGLRLIYFSYDVKMKEKGDIPEGYSVSREKKERFSLILESASTNQTSMYLCLTRQGGGNQPQHFGDGTRLSIL.

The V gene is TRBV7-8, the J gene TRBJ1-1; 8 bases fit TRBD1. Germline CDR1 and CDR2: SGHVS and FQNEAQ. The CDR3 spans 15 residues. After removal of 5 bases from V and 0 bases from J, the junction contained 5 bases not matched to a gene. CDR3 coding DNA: TGTGCCAGCAGCACAGGGGGAGTTATGAACACTGAAGCTTTCTTT. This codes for CASSTGGVMNTEAFF.

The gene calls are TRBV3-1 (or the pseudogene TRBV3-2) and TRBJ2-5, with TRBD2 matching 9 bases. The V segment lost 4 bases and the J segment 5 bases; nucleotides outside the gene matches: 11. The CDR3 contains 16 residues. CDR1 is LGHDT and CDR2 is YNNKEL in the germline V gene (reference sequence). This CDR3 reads CASSPSAGGPGETQYF. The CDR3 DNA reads TGTGCCAGCAGCCCCTCCGCGGGAGGGCCTGGGGAGACCCAGTACTTC.

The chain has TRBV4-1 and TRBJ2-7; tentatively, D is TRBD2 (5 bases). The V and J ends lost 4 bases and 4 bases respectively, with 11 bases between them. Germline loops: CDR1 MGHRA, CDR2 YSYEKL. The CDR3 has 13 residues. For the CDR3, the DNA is TGCGCCAGCAGCCCGGGCCCGGGGTACGAGCAGTACTTC. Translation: CASSPGPGYEQYF.

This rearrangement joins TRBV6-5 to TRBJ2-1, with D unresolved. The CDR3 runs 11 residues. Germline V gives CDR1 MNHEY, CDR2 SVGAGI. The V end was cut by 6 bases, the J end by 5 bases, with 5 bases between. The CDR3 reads CASRHNNEQFF. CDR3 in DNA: TGTGCCAGCAGACACAACAATGAGCAGTTCTTC.

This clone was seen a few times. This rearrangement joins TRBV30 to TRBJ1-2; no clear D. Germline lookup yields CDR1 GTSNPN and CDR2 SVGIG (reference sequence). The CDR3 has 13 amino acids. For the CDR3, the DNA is TGTGCTGTGACCAGACTAAGGCTTTATGGCTACACCTTC. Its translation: CAVTRLRLYGYTF. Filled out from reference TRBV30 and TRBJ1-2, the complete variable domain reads SQTIHQWPATLVQPVGSPLSLECTVEGTSNPNLYWYRQAAGRGLQLLFYSVGIGQISSEVPQNLSASRPQDRQFILSSKKLLLSDSGFYLCAVTRLRLYGYTFGSGTRLTVV.

CDR3 residues: CSARDGETQYF. The CDR3 DNA reads TGCAGTGCTAGAGACGGGGAGACCCAGTACTTC. The V and J genes are TRBV20-1 and TRBJ2-5, with unresolved D. The ends were cut back, 0 bases at V and 5 bases at J, with 4 bases in the middle. The germline V gene encodes CDR1 DFQATT and CDR2 SNEGSKA (reference sequence). The CDR3 covers 11 residues.

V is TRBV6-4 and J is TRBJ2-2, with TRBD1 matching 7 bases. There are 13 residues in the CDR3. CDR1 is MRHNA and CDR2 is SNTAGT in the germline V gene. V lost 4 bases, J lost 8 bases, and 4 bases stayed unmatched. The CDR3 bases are TGTGCCAGCAGTGGACAGGGTGGAGGGGAGCTGTTTTTT. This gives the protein CASSGQGGGELFF.

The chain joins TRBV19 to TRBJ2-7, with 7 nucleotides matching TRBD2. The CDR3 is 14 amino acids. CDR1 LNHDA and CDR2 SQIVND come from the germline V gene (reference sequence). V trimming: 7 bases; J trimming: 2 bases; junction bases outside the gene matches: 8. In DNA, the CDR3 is TGTGCCAGTAAGGGCGGGAGTCCGCCCTACGAGCAGTACTTC. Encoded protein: CASKGGSPPYEQYF.

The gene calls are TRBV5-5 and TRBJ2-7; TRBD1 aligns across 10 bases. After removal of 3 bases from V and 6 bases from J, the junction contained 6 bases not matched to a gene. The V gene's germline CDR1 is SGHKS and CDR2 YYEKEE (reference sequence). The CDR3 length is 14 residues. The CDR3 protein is CASSWGQGMVEQYF. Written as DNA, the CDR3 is TGTGCCAGCAGCTGGGGACAGGGGATGGTCGAGCAGTACTTC.

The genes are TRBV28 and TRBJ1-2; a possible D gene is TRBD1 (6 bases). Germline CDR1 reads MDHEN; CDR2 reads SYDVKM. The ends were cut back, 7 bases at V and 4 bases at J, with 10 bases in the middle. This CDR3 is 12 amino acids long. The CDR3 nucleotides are TGTGCCAGCAATGACAGGACCTATGGCTACACCTTC. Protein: CASNDRTYGYTF.

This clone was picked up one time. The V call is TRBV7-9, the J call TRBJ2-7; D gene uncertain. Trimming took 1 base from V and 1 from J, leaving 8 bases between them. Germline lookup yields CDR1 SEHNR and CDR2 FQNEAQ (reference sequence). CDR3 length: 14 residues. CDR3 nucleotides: TGTGCCAGCAGCTTAGGCCAGGCTTCCTACGAGCAGTACTTC. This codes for CASSLGQASYEQYF.

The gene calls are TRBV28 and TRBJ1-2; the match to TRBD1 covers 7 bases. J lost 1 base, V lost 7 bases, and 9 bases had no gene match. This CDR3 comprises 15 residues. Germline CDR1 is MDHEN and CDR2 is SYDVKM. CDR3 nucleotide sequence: TGTGCCAGCACCCTTTGGGCAGGGGGTAACTATGGCTACACCTTC. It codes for CASTLWAGGNYGYTF.

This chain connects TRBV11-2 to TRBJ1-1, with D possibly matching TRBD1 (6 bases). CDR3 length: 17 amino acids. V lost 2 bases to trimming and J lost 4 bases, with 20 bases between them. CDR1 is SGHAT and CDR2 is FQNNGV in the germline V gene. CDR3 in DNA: TGTGCCAGCAGCTTACTTACGAGGACAGACGGCGGCACTGAAGCTTTCTTT. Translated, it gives CASSLLTRTDGGTEAFF. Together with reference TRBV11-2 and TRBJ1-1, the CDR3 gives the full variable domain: EAGVAQSPRYKIIEKRQSVAFWCNPISGHATLYWYQQILGQGPKLLIQFQNNGVVDDSQLPKDRFSAERLKGVDSTLKIQPAKLEDSAVYLCASSLLTRTDGGTEAFFGQGTRLTVV.

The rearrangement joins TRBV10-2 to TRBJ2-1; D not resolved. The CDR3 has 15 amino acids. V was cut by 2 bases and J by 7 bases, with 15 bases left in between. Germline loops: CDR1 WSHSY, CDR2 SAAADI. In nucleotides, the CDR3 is TGCGCCAGCAGTGAGCCTACCCTCTGGGCGAATGAGCAGTTCTTC. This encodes CASSEPTLWANEQFF.